Following are 5 T cell receptor beta chains from one sample sequenced in a study of cytomegalovirus exposure and HLA in healthy donors. Assay: immunoSEQ multiplex PCR; the TCRdb copy retains only in-frame clones and omits some. The table shows about 120,000 clones, with 88% occurring only once. The sample taken for sequencing was PBMCs. Receptor source: a woman in her twenties or thirties in good health and CMV-seropositive.

The J gene is TRBJ2-7, the V gene TRBV7-9; 8 bases align to TRBD2. The V gene end was trimmed by 5 bases and the J gene end by 2 bases; junction bases not matched to a gene: 8. The CDR3 length is 15 residues. Germline lookup yields CDR1 SEHNR and CDR2 FQNEAQ (reference sequence). The CDR3 bases are TGTGCCAGCAGCCCGAGCGGGGGACTCCCCTACGAGCAGTACTTC. Its protein product is CASSPSGGLPYEQYF.

The chain links TRBV18 to TRBJ2-7; 11 bases are a match to TRBD1. Trimming at V came to 1 base and at J to 3 bases, leaving 8 bases not matched to a gene. In germline, CDR1 is KGHSH, CDR2 LQKENI. The CDR3 sequence is 17 residues long. The CDR3 reads CASSPQTGTGGSYEQYF. The CDR3 DNA reads TGTGCCAGCTCACCACAAACCGGGACAGGGGGAAGCTACGAGCAGTACTTC.

The V call is TRBV5-1, the J call TRBJ2-1, with 8 bases fitting TRBD1. The J segment lost 15 bases and the V segment lost 0 bases, leaving 11 bases of the junction unmatched. Looked up from germline, CDR1 is SGHRS and CDR2 is YFSETQ. The CDR3 loop spans 14 amino acids. DNA of the CDR3: TGCGCCAGCAGCTTGGGACAGGGGTACCCACAAGGGTTCTTC. Protein product: CASSLGQGYPQGFF.

The rearrangement links TRBV30 to TRBJ1-2; tentatively, D is TRBD1 (6 bases). The CDR3 is 13 residues long. The germline CDR1 and CDR2 sequences are GTSNPN and SVGIG (reference sequence). V lost 4 bases to trimming and J lost 4 bases, with 13 bases between them. CDR3 residues: CAWTPQGVYGYTF. In DNA form, the CDR3 reads TGTGCCTGGACCCCACAGGGAGTCTATGGCTACACCTTC.

The rearrangement uses TRBV4-3 and TRBJ2-1, with 15 bases fitting TRBD2. The CDR3 runs to 22 residues. Germline-derived CDR1 and CDR2 are LGHNA and YSLEER. With 3 bases clipped from V and 0 bases from J, the junction kept 15 bases outside the gene matches. The CDR3 spells CASSHRDHGTSGRHSSYNEQFF. CDR3 DNA sequence: TGCGCCAGCAGCCATCGGGATCATGGGACTAGCGGGAGGCACAGCTCCTACAATGAGCAGTTCTTC.